This T cell receptor beta chain comes out of a study of CD8 T cells in ankylosing spondylitis. Findings and caveats of the study: Earlier work had already found some motif variants in reactive arthritis synovial fluid and blood. It was reported that disease-linked clones were significantly enriched in matched ankylosing spondylitis synovial fluid. Ankylosing spondylitis blood appeared to be characterized by a TCR beta motif of fewer than ten highly homologous variants. Clones linked with disease were CD8+ and fairly uncommon in the peripheral blood.

Quantitative 5'-RACE with molecular barcodes generated TCR beta libraries. MiXCR was run by TCRdb on the 5' RACE reads, yielding one entry per CDR3 protein. Among about 540,000 distinct CDR3 sequences listed, 9.5% to 15% were seen once. The CDR3 consists of 12 residues. V lost 7 bases to trimming and J lost 0 bases, with 3 bases between them. For this clonotype: Its target is unknown. A much bigger clone sits one base away, suggesting this may be a read error.

The receptor comes from a male donor with ankylosing spondylitis. This chain links TRBV12-3 or TRBV12-4 with TRBJ2-2; D is undetermined. Sequencing was performed on blood, either unsorted or a sorted T cell fraction (not recorded which). The CDR3 spells CASNSNTGELFF. In DNA form, the CDR3 reads TGTGCCAGCAATTCGAACACCGGGGAGCTGTTTTTT.